The T cell receptor (beta chain) under discussion was sequenced for a study of blood T cell repertoires in COVID-19. Losses at the gene ends were 3 bases for V and 4 bases for J; bases not matched to a gene: 6. Per the germline V gene, CDR1 is ENHRY and CDR2 is SYGVKD. The CDR3 is 15 amino acids. This clone was found once. The data were produced by immunoSEQ multiplex PCR, yet TCRdb's version contains in-frame clones alone and is incomplete. The sample yields 200,000 or so clones, less than 90% seen once. The receptor's source is a human donor in a cohort sampled during active COVID-19. This chain joins TRBV10-3 and TRBJ2-1; TRBD2 matches at 7 bases. The sample consisted of peripheral blood. DNA for the CDR3: TGTGCCATCAGTGACCCTAGCGGCCTATACAATGAGCAGTTCTTC. Its protein product is CAISDPSGLYNEQFF.